This T cell receptor (beta chain) was sequenced for a study of T cell repertoires in cytomegalovirus infection (dated by TCRdb to between 2017 and 2020). A note on the overall study: Donor HLA type was relevant to the analysis, because carriage of CMV infection together with the matching HLA type was indicated by public TCR beta signatures. The research as a whole found: Cumulative frequency of public TCR beta family members discriminated carriers of CMV infection plus the relevant HLA type in this cohort and an independent roughly 320-donor cohort. The ex vivo response was dominated by HLA-C-restricted CMV-specific TCR beta clonotypes, and the single most frequent clonotype in two of eight donors was supplied by these HLA-C-restricted clonotypes.

Concerning this clonotype: Its cognate antigen has yet to be identified. There are no base qualities to consult, and no much larger clone falls within one base.

The CDR3 sequence holds 13 residues, the cysteine and phenylalanine included. Just CDR3 DNA is preserved here, 39 bases in frame from base 1. From the germline V gene, CDR1 is MNHEY and CDR2 is SVGEGT. V is pared back by 0 bases and J by 7 bases, with 6 bases lying between the germline termini. This sample was sequenced with an Illumina HiSeq 1500. The public reads were reprocessed in TCRdb via fastp at Q25 and MiXCR, keeping in-frame beta chains. Rows merge per CDR3 protein into single entries with the most common DNA and genes. The sample table contains 300,000 to 400,000 distinct CDR3 sequences; only one count was recorded for more than 8% of them. 3.5% to 4.5% of the sample is held by the ten biggest clonotypes.

This sequence originates from a human donor in good health (CMV status not recorded). Some clones in this sample may be carry-over from other donors' samples. Source material: PBMCs. The chain is encoded by TRBV6-2 or TRBV6-3 joined to TRBJ2-2; the D gene is not confidently resolved. The nucleotide sequence is TGTGCCAGCAGTTACTCCGGATTCGGGGAGCTGTTTTTT. Translated, it reads CASSYSGFGELFF.